This T cell receptor beta chain was recorded in a study of immune heterogeneity within non-small cell lung tumors. This clonotype is deemed medium-sized (0.01 to 0.1%). Multiplex PCR with 32 V and 13 J primers amplified TCR beta CDR3. Via MiXCR, TCRdb re-called the multiplex PCR reads, giving one row per CDR3 protein. The sample lists about 3,100 distinct CDR3 sequences; roughly 15% were seen once. The CDR3 has 14 residues. Germline CDR1 is DFQATT and CDR2 is SNEGSKA (reference sequence). The V end was cut by 6 bases, the J end by 1 base, with 15 bases between. As template, the study used bulk tumor genomic DNA at 600 to 700 ng per sample. While surgery was under way, several biopsies spaced far apart were taken per primary tumor. The study enrolled patients with untreated, newly diagnosed non-small cell lung cancer who underwent curative surgery.

V gene TRBV20-1 combines with J gene TRBJ1-1; D might be TRBD1 (6 bases). Sequencing was carried out using lung tumor tissue. This TCR derives from a man between 45 and 60 years old with non-small cell lung cancer. The CDR3 sequence is CSAQASTGNTEAFF. As DNA, the CDR3 is TGCAGTGCCCAGGCGTCGACAGGGAACACTGAAGCTTTCTTT.